This T cell receptor (beta chain) derives from a study of shared clonotypes between healthy human individuals. Overall study context: Researchers assigned three CD4 naive, three CD4 memory, two CD8 naive and one CD8 memory plate to each donor.

CD45RO-negative, CCR7-selected cells formed the naive CD8 fraction, which excluded terminally differentiated effector memory CD45RA+ cells. The CDR3 extends over 15 amino acids. Germline V gives CDR1 LNHDA, CDR2 SQIVND (reference sequence). Original handling: ImmunoSEQ supplied junction-only sequences lacking quality scores, so filtering was different. Sequenced by immunoSEQ multiplex PCR; TCRdb stores in-frame clones only, minus some. Clone size and the V and J calls come from that table; the DNA yielded D and trimming. The sample lists hundreds of thousands of clones; approximately 96% were seen once.

J is TRBJ2-5 and V is TRBV19, with TRBD1 matching over 9 bases. Near its end, the DNA agrees better with TRBJ2-7, so the J call may be wrong. This receptor was taken from a woman aged 25-40 years in good health. Material for sequencing was naive CD8+ T cells sorted from blood. CDR3 region: CASSPRGDRVYEQYF. DNA of the CDR3: TGTGCCAGTAGTCCACGCGGGGACAGGGTTTACGAGCAGTACTTC.